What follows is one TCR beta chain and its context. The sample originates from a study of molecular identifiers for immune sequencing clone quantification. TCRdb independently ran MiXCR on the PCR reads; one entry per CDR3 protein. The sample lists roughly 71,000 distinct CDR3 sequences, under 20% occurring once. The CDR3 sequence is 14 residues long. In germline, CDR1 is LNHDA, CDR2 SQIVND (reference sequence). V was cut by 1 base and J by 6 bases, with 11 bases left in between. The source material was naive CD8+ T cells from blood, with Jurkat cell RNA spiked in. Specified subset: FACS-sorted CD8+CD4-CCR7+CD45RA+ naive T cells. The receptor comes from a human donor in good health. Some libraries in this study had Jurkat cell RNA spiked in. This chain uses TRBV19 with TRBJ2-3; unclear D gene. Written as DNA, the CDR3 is TGTGCCAGTAGTATAGGACCCTTTTTCGATACGCAGTATTTT. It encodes CASSIGPFFDTQYF.